A selection of T cell receptor beta chains follows, all from one sample in a study of neoadjuvant nivolumab and ipilimumab in lung cancer. Assay: immunoSEQ multiplex PCR; the TCRdb copy retains only in-frame clones and omits some. This table holds 8,500 to 10,000 clones, roughly 80% found once. Sequenced material: tumor tissue, taken after neoadjuvant nivolumab, alone or with ipilimumab, at or shortly before surgery. Receptors originate from an adult with non-small cell lung cancer. Some clones in this sample may be carry-over from other donors' samples. The CDR3 runs from the conserved cysteine through the conserved F or W. The D gene is left open where the match is weak. Some rows have no size entry. The others give once, few or many, or a class for an expanded clone.

V gene	J gene	clone size	D gene	CDR3 DNA	CDR3 protein
TRBV11-3	TRBJ2-7	NA	NA	TGTGCCAGCAGCTTAGACGAGGATCTGGGCACCTACGAGCAGTACTTC	CASSLDEDLGTYEQYF
TRBV6-1	TRBJ1-2	NA	NA	TGTGCCAGCAGTGGATCCGGGGCCAGGATTAACTATGGCTACACCTTC	CASSGSGARINYGYTF
TRBV18	TRBJ2-3	NA	NA	TGTGCCAGCTCACCCCTCCCCGGGGACGATACGCAGTATTTT	CASSPLPGDDTQYF
TRBV10-2	TRBJ1-1	NA	NA	TGCGCCAGCAGTGAAAGGGGGTGGGACACTGAAGCTTTCTTT	CASSERGWDTEAFF
TRBV7-3	TRBJ2-7	NA	NA	TGTGCCAGCAGCGTAACCGGCGGATTCTCCTACGAGCAGTACTTC	CASSVTGGFSYEQYF
TRBV5-1	TRBJ1-2	NA	NA	TGCGCCAGCAGCTTATTTACCGGCAGGGTAGGCACCTATGGCTACACCTTC	CASSLFTGRVGTYGYTF
TRBV14	TRBJ1-1	NA	NA	TGTGCCAGCAGCCCCGACAGTATGAACACTGAAGCTTTCTTT	CASSPDSMNTEAFF
TRBV18	TRBJ2-1	NA	NA	TGTGCCAGCTCACCAAGGCAGCTGCAGTTCTTC	CASSPRQLQFF
TRBV30	TRBJ2-1	NA	NA	TGTGCCTGGGGCGGTGAGCAGTTCTTC	CAWGGEQFF
TRBV18	TRBJ2-7	NA	TRBD1	TGTGCCAGCTCAACAGGGGGTGTAGAGACTAGAGAGCAGTACTTC	CASSTGGVETREQYF
TRBV13	TRBJ1-2	NA	NA	TGTGCCAGCAGCTTAGGAGGACAACGCTATGGCTACACCTTC	CASSLGGQRYGYTF
TRBV11-2	TRBJ2-7	NA	TRBD1	TGTGCCAGCAGCTTTGTTAGGGGGCTCAACGAGCAGTACTTC	CASSFVRGLNEQYF
TRBV6-5	TRBJ2-7	NA	NA	TGTGCCAGCAGCCAGAACTACGAGCAGTACTTC	CASSQNYEQYF
TRBV11-3	TRBJ1-1	NA	TRBD1	TGTGCCAGCAGCTTAGATGAAAGGGGGCGGAGGAACACTGAAGCTTTCTTT	CASSLDERGRRNTEAFF
TRBV5-1	TRBJ2-3	once	TRBD1	TGCGCCAGCAGCCGAGACAGGGGCACAGATACGCAGTATTTT	CASSRDRGTDTQYF
TRBV11-3	TRBJ2-7	NA	TRBD2	TGTGCCAGCAGCTTAAGAGGGACTAGCGGGCTGGGAGAGCAGTACTTC	CASSLRGTSGLGEQYF
TRBV27	TRBJ1-3	NA	TRBD1	TGTGCCAGCAGTCCCGGGACAGATGGAAACACCATATATTTT	CASSPGTDGNTIYF
TRBV29-1	TRBJ1-2	NA	NA	TGCAGCGTTGATAGGGGGGGGAACTATGGCTACACCTTC	CSVDRGGNYGYTF
TRBV27	TRBJ1-4	NA	NA	TGTGCCAGCAGTCCCCCCGGGGAGGTTATTGAAAAACTGTTTTTT	CASSPPGEVIEKLFF
TRBV5-4	TRBJ2-1	NA	TRBD2	TGTGCCAGCAGCACGGGACTAGCGACCTACAATGAGCAGTTCTTC	CASSTGLATYNEQFF
TRBV4-1	TRBJ2-4	NA	NA	TGCGCCAGCAGCCAAGAGCCGGGTGTACTGGGAAACATTCAGTACTTC	CASSQEPGVLGNIQYF
TRBV19	TRBJ2-7	NA	NA	TGTGCCAGTAGTATAGGGGCCAGGACGAGGAGGTACGAGCAGTACTTC	CASSIGARTRRYEQYF
TRBV6-6	TRBJ1-6	NA	NA	TGTGCCAGCAGTTACTCGCCGGAGGGGAGCTCACCCCTCCACTTT	CASSYSPEGSSPLHF
TRBV5-6	TRBJ2-6	NA	NA	TGTGCCACCTCGGAGTACTCTGGGGCCAACGTCCTGACTTTC	CATSEYSGANVLTF
TRBV19	TRBJ2-7	NA	NA	TGTGCCAGTAGGTCCGGGACGGCCCCGACCGAGCAGTACTTC	CASRSGTAPTEQYF
TRBV7-9	TRBJ2-1	NA	NA	TGTGCCAGCAGCTTCATAGGTGGCAATGAGCAGTTCTTC	CASSFIGGNEQFF
TRBV7-9	TRBJ1-1	NA	NA	TGTGCCAGCAGTGGGACATCGAACACTGAAGCTTTCTTT	CASSGTSNTEAFF
TRBV5-1	TRBJ2-7	once	TRBD1	TGCGCCAGCAGCTTAGGGACAGGGGGGATAGCCTACGAGCAGTACTTC	CASSLGTGGIAYEQYF
TRBV4-1	TRBJ2-1	NA	TRBD1	TGCGCCAGCAGCCAAGATAAATGGCAGGGGGTGTCCACTGAGCAGTTCTTC	CASSQDKWQGVSTEQFF
TRBV4-1	TRBJ2-7	NA	NA	TGCGCCAGCAGCCAAGGTTGGCAGGCCAGCTCCTACGAGCAGTACTTC	CASSQGWQASSYEQYF
TRBV5-6	TRBJ2-7	NA	TRBD1	TGTGCCAGCAGCTTGGGAGGACGCAGGGGGTTCGACGAGCAGTACTTC	CASSLGGRRGFDEQYF
TRBV29-1	TRBJ1-1	NA	NA	TGCAGCGTTATTGGACTGCAATTGAACACTGAAGCTTTCTTT	CSVIGLQLNTEAFF
TRBV6-1	TRBJ1-6	NA	NA	TGTGCCAGCAGTGACAGAAGCTCCTATAATTCACCCCTCCACTTT	CASSDRSSYNSPLHF
TRBV7-2	TRBJ2-7	few	NA	TGTGCCAGCAGCGTAACCCCCCTTACGGGCCTCCCCTACGAGCAGTACTTC	CASSVTPLTGLPYEQYF
TRBV30	TRBJ1-1	NA	NA	TGTGCCTCTCCCTCGGCCGGCACTGAAGCTTTCTTT	CASPSAGTEAFF
TRBV7-9	TRBJ2-2	few	NA	TGTGCCAGCAGCTGGCCGACTACCAAGAACACCGGGGAGCTGTTTTTT	CASSWPTTKNTGELFF
TRBV6-5	TRBJ2-1	NA	TRBD1	TGTGCCAGCAGGGGGACAGGGCCAAATGAGCAGTTCTTC	CASRGTGPNEQFF
TRBV6-6	TRBJ2-3	NA	NA	TGTGCCAGCAGTATGGACAGCACAGATACGCAGTATTTT	CASSMDSTDTQYF
TRBV11-3	TRBJ2-7	NA	NA	TGTGCCAGCAACCCTCGGGACGGCTCCTACGAGCAGTACTTC	CASNPRDGSYEQYF
TRBV6-6	TRBJ1-1	NA	TRBD1	TGTGCCAGCAGTTACTCGGACAGGAGGTACACTGAAGCTTTCTTT	CASSYSDRRYTEAFF
TRBV2	TRBJ2-7	medium-sized	NA	TGTGCCAGCAGTGAAGGGGTCTGGTACGAGCAGTACTTC	CASSEGVWYEQYF
TRBV30	TRBJ2-7	NA	NA	TGTGCCTGGAGTATGGGGACCTACGAGCAGTACTTC	CAWSMGTYEQYF
TRBV18	TRBJ2-7	NA	NA	TGTGCCAGCTCACCCAGGGACGTGGGCGAGCAGTACTTC	CASSPRDVGEQYF
TRBV7-6	TRBJ2-5	NA	TRBD2	TGTGCCAGCAGCTGGACTAGCGGGAGGGCACAAGAGACCCAGTACTTC	CASSWTSGRAQETQYF
TRBV11-3	TRBJ1-2	NA	TRBD1	TGTGCCAGCAGCTTCCAGACAGGGGTGGGCTATGGCTACACCTTC	CASSFQTGVGYGYTF
TRBV7-2	TRBJ1-5	few	NA	TGTGCCAGCAGCTTAATGGCGTTCAGCAATCAGCCCCAGCATTTT	CASSLMAFSNQPQHF
TRBV7-8	TRBJ1-2	medium-sized	TRBD1	TGTGCCAGCAGCCCCACCTCGACAGGGGTTGACGGCTACACCTTC	CASSPTSTGVDGYTF
TRBV5-6	TRBJ2-5	NA	NA	TGTGCCAGCAGCTCGCCCCCGGAAGGTACCCAGTACTTC	CASSSPPEGTQYF
TRBV6-5	TRBJ2-7	NA	TRBD1	TGTGCCAGCAGTTACTGGACAGGGACCGAGCAGTACTTC	CASSYWTGTEQYF
TRBV4-2	TRBJ1-2	few	TRBD1	TGTGCCAGCAGCCAGGGGCCACAGGGGGCGGGAGGCTACACCTTC	CASSQGPQGAGGYTF
TRBV29-1	TRBJ1-3	NA	NA	TGCAGCGTTTTCGACGTTGGGGGCTCTGGAAACACCATATATTTT	CSVFDVGGSGNTIYF